The source of this T cell receptor beta chain is a study of blood T cells in healthy people across ages. The authors ran a second PCR of about 6 to 11 cycles using a sample-barcoded 5' primer and a J-beta primer mix. TCRdb recomputed calls from the 5' RACE reads with MiXCR, one row per CDR3 protein. The table lists 1,100,000 or so distinct CDR3 sequences, 40% to 50% of them singletons, with under 20% in the top ten. The V gene lost 8 bases and the J gene lost 7 bases, with 17 bases spanning the gap. The CDR3 loop spans 13 amino acids. The source of this sequence is a woman in her sixties in good health. The source material was blood. The chain has TRBV12-3 or TRBV12-4 and TRBJ2-5; D possibly matches TRBD1 or TRBD2 (5 bases each). Here the CDR3 reads CASGHSGTGTQYF. CDR3 sequence (DNA): TGTGCCAGCGGCCATTCGGGGACCGGGACCCAGTACTTC.